Here is one TCR beta chain with its context. This CDR3 has 15 amino acids. V was cut by 4 bases and J by 5 bases, with 15 bases left in between. Germline V CDR1 and CDR2: SGDLS, YYNGEE. The data are from a study of cytomegalovirus exposure and HLA in healthy donors. The PCR ran on 60 Vbeta and 13 Jbeta primers. Libraries were prepared by immunoSEQ multiplex PCR; TCRdb keeps only in-frame clonotypes and omits some of them. The data contain approximately 100,000 clones, about four fifths of them singletons. The rearrangement joins TRBV9 to TRBJ1-4; D unclear. This TCR came from a female donor in good health and CMV-seropositive. The sequencing sample was made of PBMCs. In DNA, the CDR3 is TGTGCCAGCAGCCAAACCGGGTCTCTAAATGAAAAACTGTTTTTT. This codes for CASSQTGSLNEKLFF.